The 11 T cell receptor beta chains listed next were all sequenced from one sample in a study of cytotoxic CD8 clonotypes in ibrutinib-treated CLL. Produced via immunoSEQ multiplex PCR; TCRdb's table is partial and in-frame only. The sample has under 30,000 clones, about 76% seen once. The sample in question was PBMCs, obtained after 36 months of ibrutinib treatment. The receptors stem from a human donor with chronic lymphocytic leukemia.

This clone was seen only a few times. CDR3 sequence: CASSLIQGQEEKLFF. Written as DNA, the CDR3 is TGTGCCAGCAGCTTAATTCAGGGACAGGAGGAAAAACTGTTTTTT. The rearrangement uses TRBV7-9 and TRBJ1-4, with 8 nucleotides matching TRBD1. Germline V gene lookup returns CDR1 SEHNR and CDR2 FQNEAQ (reference sequence). Trimming took 2 bases from V and 8 from J; bases not matched to a gene: 7. The CDR3 has 15 amino acids.

The chain couples TRBV7-9 to TRBJ1-2, with 8 bases matching TRBD1. Per the germline V gene, CDR1 is SEHNR and CDR2 is FQNEAQ (reference sequence). J lost 4 bases, V lost 8 bases, and 9 bases had no gene match. The CDR3 is made up of 14 amino acids. CDR3 coding DNA: TGTGCCAGCTGGGGAGACAGGGGCTTCTATGGCTACACCTTC. Its translation is CASWGDRGFYGYTF.

This chain links TRBV5-6 with TRBJ2-1; D is possibly TRBD2 (5 bases). The CDR3 consists of 12 residues. Germline V gene data show CDR1 as SGHDT and CDR2 as YYEEEE. Trimming took off 3 bases at V and 6 bases at J, with 7 bases between the two ends. As DNA, the CDR3 is TGTGCCAGCAGCTACGGGATCAATGAGCAGTTCTTC. This translates into CASSYGINEQFF.

This chain uses TRBV20-1 with TRBJ2-7; D possibly corresponds to TRBD1 (6 bases). The germline V gene has CDR1 DFQATT and CDR2 SNEGSKA (reference sequence). The CDR3 runs 11 residues. Between the trimmed V and J ends, which lost 5 bases and 6 bases, there was a span of 11 bases. The CDR3 region has the DNA TGCAGTGCTGTCAGGGGAGTCGAGCAGTACTTC. Translating gives CSAVRGVEQYF.

This clone occurred a few times. The chain combines TRBV5-4 with TRBJ1-1; D is perhaps TRBD1 (6 bases). Looked up from germline, CDR1 is SGHNT and CDR2 is YYREEE (reference sequence). The V end was cut by 4 bases, the J end by 7 bases, with 20 bases between. The CDR3 consists of 15 residues. In DNA, the CDR3 is TGTGCCAGCAGCATACCGGGACAACCTGAGGGTGAAGCTTTCTTT. Its translation: CASSIPGQPEGEAFF.

DNA of the CDR3: TGCGCCAGCAGCTTGGCAATTTCAGGGTCTGAAGCTTTCTTT. Translated: CASSLAISGSEAFF. This sequence joins TRBV5-1 and TRBJ1-1; TRBD1 is a possible D gene (5 bases). V was trimmed by 0 bases and J by 6 bases, leaving 12 bases between them. Germline assignment: CDR1 SGHRS and CDR2 YFSETQ. The CDR3 is 14 amino acids.

The rearrangement links TRBV18 to TRBJ1-1; no reliable D call. The V end was cut by 3 bases, the J end by 2 bases, with 4 bases between. Looked up from germline, CDR1 is KGHSH and CDR2 is LQKENI. There are 12 residues in the CDR3. The CDR3 DNA follows: TGTGCCAGCTCACCTCTAAACACTGAAGCTTTCTTT. The encoded protein is CASSPLNTEAFF.

This clone is a singleton in its sample. The V gene is TRBV7-7, the J gene TRBJ2-7, with 8 bases identical to TRBD1. The V gene's germline CDR1 is SSHAT and CDR2 FNYEAQ (reference sequence). This CDR3 comprises 13 residues. J gave up 3 bases and V 6 bases, and 4 bases lay outside the gene matches. The CDR3, as DNA: TGTGCCAGCAGACCCGACAGGGGCTACGAGCAGTACTTC. This sequence encodes CASRPDRGYEQYF.

The chain carries TRBV19 and TRBJ1-1, with 10 bases fitting TRBD1. The CDR3 consists of 14 residues. Germline CDR1 and CDR2: LNHDA and SQIVND (reference sequence). Trimming cost V 4 bases and J 5 bases; bases outside gene matches: 4. The CDR3, as DNA: TGTGCCAGTAGTAGGGACAGGGGTCGGACTGAAGCTTTCTTT. The encoded protein is CASSRDRGRTEAFF.

This chain uses TRBV5-1 with TRBJ1-2, with 11 nucleotides matching TRBD1. Germline values: CDR1 SGHRS, CDR2 YFSETQ. The CDR3 loop spans 17 amino acids. The V gene end was trimmed by 4 bases and the J gene end by 4 bases; junction bases not matched to a gene: 12. The CDR3 coding sequence is TGCGCCAGCAGCCTAGGACAGGGGGCGTTTCCGTTCTATGGCTACACCTTC. Translation: CASSLGQGAFPFYGYTF.

The V and J genes are TRBV6-5 and TRBJ1-5, with 7 bases lining up with TRBD1. CDR3 length equals 15 residues. V trimming: 2 bases; J trimming: 5 bases; junction bases outside the gene matches: 6. CDR1 is MNHEY and CDR2 is SVGAGI in the germline V gene. The CDR3 DNA reads TGTGCCAGCAGTTACGTAGGGGGCAAGGATCAGCCCCAGCATTTT. Amino acid sequence: CASSYVGGKDQPQHF.